One T cell receptor (beta chain) is described in this entry. Its antigen specificity is not known. There are no base qualities to consult, and no much larger clone falls within one base. Profiling of TCR beta VDJ combinations and CDR3 sequences used genomic DNA as the template. TCR repertoire sequencing was run on an Illumina HiSeq 2000. Per the source publication's procedure: TRBV/TRBJ rearrangement plots, CDR3 size and DJ length profiles, and Simpson's diversity index were used to assess repertoires. The most abundant DNA sequence in the deep sequencing data was taken as the immunodominant clone. CDR3 amino acid sequences were screened for sharing across subjects and were compared with published repertoires and the VDJdb database. Using fastp trimming at Q25 and MiXCR clonotype assembly, TCRdb reanalyzed the public sequencing data and kept in-frame beta chains. Entries are consolidated by CDR3 protein sequence, retaining the most common genes and DNA. Here the V and J calls rest on TCRdb's processing, not on the authors' analysis. This sample holds roughly 200,000 distinct CDR3 sequences; 60% to 80% were observed only once. The ten largest clones add up to about three fifths of the sample.

The CDR3 holds 14 amino acids from the cysteine to the phenylalanine. Only the CDR3 portion is preserved as DNA: 42 bases, with reading frame beginning at the first base. CDR1 and CDR2 were assigned from the germline V gene as SQVTM and ANQGSEA. Relative to germline, V is missing 1 base and J is missing 12 bases, with 8 bases of the junction outside any gene match. This sample was taken from a study of CD8+CD57+ T cells in acquired aplastic anemia (dated by TCRdb to the late 2010s). As for the study more broadly: On average, sorted CD4+ and CD8+ cells yielded 3.2 ug of extracted DNA, with a range of about 0.17 to 27.4 ug. A CD8+CD57+ expansion meant a frequency higher than the mean frequency seen in healthy subjects. General study outcomes and caveats: No significant difference in CD8+ Simpson's diversity was found between patients and healthy controls (P=0.060). Some 30 CD8+ CDR3 sequences were found to be shared between patients and controls, but these sequences appeared to be highly expressed in patients and within the immunodominant clones of the patients.

Flow cytometry had shown CD8+CD57+ cell expansion in the patients selected for sequencing. Severe acquired aplastic anemia was diagnosed in all patients according to International Study of Aplastic Anemia and Agranulocytosis and Camitta criteria. At the time blood was sampled, none of the patients had received any therapy. The study deep-sequenced TCR repertoires of sorted CD4+ and CD8+ blood T cells from severe aplastic anemia patients and healthy subjects. Patients were enrolled in the USA under clinicaltrials.gov protocols 00001620, 01623167, 00001397, 00071045, 00081523 and 00961064. Ficoll-Paque density gradient centrifugation was used to isolate peripheral blood mononuclear cells. Before DNA extraction, CD4+ and CD8+ T cells were sorted with FACS or magnetic beads.

The chain employs TRBV29-1 and TRBJ2-3; TRBD2 lines up with 12 middle nucleotides. This clonotype was obtained from a human donor with aplastic anemia. Sequenced input: sorted CD4+, CD8+, or CD8+CD57+ T cells (not recorded which) from PBMCs. The CDR3 protein is CSVEASGRAGLQYF. The DNA sequence reads TGCAGCGTTGAAGCTAGCGGGAGGGCCGGATTACAGTATTTT.